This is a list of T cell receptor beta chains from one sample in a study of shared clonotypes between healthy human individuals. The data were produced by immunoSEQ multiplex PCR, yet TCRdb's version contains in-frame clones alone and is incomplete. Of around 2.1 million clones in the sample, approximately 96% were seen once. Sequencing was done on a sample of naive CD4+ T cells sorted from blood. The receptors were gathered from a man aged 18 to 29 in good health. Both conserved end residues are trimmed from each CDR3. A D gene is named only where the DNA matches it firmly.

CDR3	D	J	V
ATSRDLGGAYEQY	NA	TRBJ2-7	TRBV15
ASSFLRDGTYEQY	NA	TRBJ2-7	TRBV6-1
ASSSGQAGGNTIY	TRBD1	TRBJ1-3	TRBV7-9
ASSDPGQGPGYT	TRBD1	TRBJ1-2	TRBV5-1
ASSLPGMLETQY	NA	TRBJ2-5	TRBV28
ASRQGESPLH	TRBD1	TRBJ1-6	TRBV10-1
ASSKGTGPYGYT	TRBD1	TRBJ1-2	TRBV13
ASSLGGNQETQY	NA	TRBJ2-5	TRBV5-1
ASSISFTGELF	NA	TRBJ2-2	TRBV11-3
ATMTGEGRQETQY	TRBD2	TRBJ2-5	TRBV2
ASSLSLGYEQY	NA	TRBJ2-7	TRBV7-2
ASSLTSSHEQY	NA	TRBJ2-7	TRBV11-3
ASSTKTGGAGGYT	TRBD1	TRBJ1-2	TRBV6-1
ASSFQGAPQEPQH	TRBD1	TRBJ1-5	TRBV7-2
ASSLTAPGYNEQF	NA	TRBJ2-1	TRBV6-5
ASSSGTVSSYEQY	NA	TRBJ2-7	TRBV28
ASSYLAGGPQNEQF	TRBD2	TRBJ2-1	TRBV7-9
AWSVGTVPEQY	NA	TRBJ2-7	TRBV30
ASSWTSGASEQY	TRBD2	TRBJ2-7	TRBV27
ASSPDRGGFYEQY	TRBD1	TRBJ2-7	TRBV19
ASSIEGSGTYEQY	NA	TRBJ2-7	TRBV19
ASSLGLAFGQY	NA	TRBJ2-7	TRBV27
ASSEKDNSPLH	NA	TRBJ1-6	TRBV2
ASSENEGGAYLTGELF	TRBD1	TRBJ2-2	TRBV6-1
ASSVEVGTAYEQY	NA	TRBJ2-7	TRBV9
ASSLSAVYGYT	NA	TRBJ1-2	TRBV5-6
ASSFGTGSLWQY	TRBD1	TRBJ2-7	TRBV7-2
ASSESTGGLYGYT	TRBD1	TRBJ1-2	TRBV5-4
ASSLAWREGGNSPLH	NA	TRBJ1-6	TRBV5-5
ASSQEGTNYGYT	NA	TRBJ1-2	TRBV14
AGRRLAGSYEQY	TRBD2	TRBJ2-7	TRBV30
ATSSVDSPLH	NA	TRBJ1-6	TRBV15
ASSLAGQGLAWNTIY	TRBD1	TRBJ1-3	TRBV5-6
ASSFSTTGGYGYT	NA	TRBJ1-2	TRBV7-9
ASSVAEVKDTQY	NA	TRBJ2-3	TRBV5-4
AWSVLGTGGDYEQY	TRBD1	TRBJ2-7	TRBV30
AISESDRGSSYNSPLH	TRBD1	TRBJ1-6	TRBV10-3
ASSEDRPATNEKLF	TRBD1	TRBJ1-4	TRBV2
ASSLTSGRVNEQF	TRBD2	TRBJ2-1	TRBV2
ASSSRDRSPDTQY	TRBD1	TRBJ2-3	TRBV7-2
AISEARDSLLGAF	TRBD1	TRBJ1-1	TRBV10-3
ASSLSGTGLNSPLH	TRBD1	TRBJ1-6	TRBV7-9
AWSVGGGPPPY	NA	TRBJ2-5	TRBV30
ASSSRTGLNTEAF	TRBD1	TRBJ1-1	TRBV2
ASSLDVRSYVYT	NA	TRBJ1-2	TRBV4-2
ASSEIKGNTIY	NA	TRBJ1-3	TRBV25-1